Below, one T cell receptor (beta chain) is given with its context. Other DNA sequences in this sample translate to the same CDR3. This entry belongs to a study of shared clonotypes between healthy human individuals. Study overall: The study used three CD4 naive, three CD4 memory, two CD8 naive and one CD8 memory plate per donor.

Adults of Caucasian background living in Nashville, Tennessee made up all donors. Measured with immunoSEQ multiplex PCR; TCRdb has only the in-frame clones, and not every one. The data contain 2,100,000 or so clones, roughly 95% of them seen just once; the ten biggest clones take up approximately 0.13%. The CDR3 extends over 13 amino acids. Germline CDR1 reads WNHNN; CDR2 reads SYGVQD (reference sequence). V dropped 3 bases and J dropped 4 bases, with 6 bases sitting between them. This chain links TRBV10-1 with TRBJ2-2, with D possibly being TRBD1 (6 bases). The TCR comes from a man aged 18 to 35 in good health. The sequencing sample was made of naive CD4+ T cells sorted from blood. Subset described: CD45RA+ positively selected. The CDR3 DNA sequence: TGCGCCAGCAGTGACAGGGGCACCGGGGAGCTGTTTTTT. It encodes CASSDRGTGELFF.